Below, 13 T cell receptor beta chains from the same sample are listed, as sequenced in a study of blood T cell repertoires in COVID-19 (dated by TCRdb to the early 2020s). The library came from the immunoSEQ multiplex PCR assay. TCRdb re-hosts the immuneACCESS table, in-frame sequences only. Its copies lack some clones; in the studies checked, an unresolved V gene accounts for under half of them, and the cause for the rest is not known. The sample table contains roughly 40,000 clones; only one count was recorded for around 83% of them. The ten largest make up roughly 13% of the sample. The sequenced sample consisted of peripheral blood. The receptors were gathered from a woman aged 70 to 79 in a cohort sampled during active COVID-19.

V is TRBV11-2 and J is TRBJ2-3; D is undetermined. Trimming removed 5 bases at V and 3 bases at J, with 12 bases between. Germline values: CDR1 SGHAT, CDR2 FQNNGV. The CDR3 is 14 residues long. The CDR3 DNA reads TGTGCCAGCAGCGTGTACACGGAGACAGATACGCAGTATTTT. This gives the protein CASSVYTETDTQYF.

This clone was seen only once. The CDR3 region is CATDNGQGNYGYTF. The CDR3 DNA reads as TGTGCCACCGACAATGGACAGGGGAACTATGGCTACACCTTC. V gene TRBV19 combines with J gene TRBJ1-2; TRBD1 agrees at 9 bases. Losses at the gene ends were 10 bases for V and 2 bases for J; bases not matched to a gene: 8. From germline, CDR1 is LNHDA and CDR2 SQIVND (reference sequence). The CDR3 has 14 amino acids.

V and J are TRBV30 and TRBJ1-1; no clear D gene. With 5 bases removed from V and 0 bases from J, the gap between germline ends came to 13 bases. Germline V gene data show CDR1 as GTSNPN and CDR2 as SVGIG (reference sequence). This CDR3 region has 14 residues. CDR3 residues: CAWRSFDMNTEAFF. The CDR3, as DNA: TGTGCCTGGCGGTCGTTCGACATGAACACTGAAGCTTTCTTT.

This chain uses TRBV4-3 with TRBJ1-1; D is uncertain. Germline V gene lookup returns CDR1 LGHNA and CDR2 YSLEER. There are 14 residues in the CDR3. The V gene lost 1 base and the J gene lost 8 bases, with 14 bases spanning the gap. CDR3 loop: CASSQGRGVEEAFF. CDR3 in DNA: TGCGCCAGCAGCCAAGGACGCGGTGTTGAAGAAGCTTTCTTT.

The rearrangement links TRBV7-3 to TRBJ2-7; 9 bases are a match to TRBD2. The V gene end was trimmed by 4 bases and the J gene end by 5 bases; junction bases not matched to a gene: 9. The germline V gene has CDR1 SGHTA and CDR2 FQGTGA. The CDR3 is 15 amino acids. This CDR3 is CASSSALAGSNEQYF. In DNA form, the CDR3 reads TGTGCCAGCAGCTCTGCCCTAGCGGGAAGTAACGAGCAGTACTTC.

This chain uses TRBV19 with TRBJ2-2; tentatively, D is TRBD1 (5 bases). V lost 5 bases and J 4 bases, leaving 11 bases between the germline ends. Germline V gene lookup returns CDR1 LNHDA and CDR2 SQIVND (reference sequence). The CDR3 is 14 residues long. CDR3 in DNA: TGTGCCAGTAGTCTAAAGGGGTTCACCGGGGAGCTGTTTTTT. It yields the protein CASSLKGFTGELFF. The whole variable domain, filled in from reference TRBV19 and TRBJ2-2, reads DGGITQSPKYLFRKEGQNVTLSCEQNLNHDAMYWYRQDPGQGLRLIYYSQIVNDFQKGDIAEGYSVSREKKESFPLTVTSAQKNPTAFYLCASSLKGFTGELFFGEGSRLTVL.

The chain joins TRBV12-3 or TRBV12-4 to TRBJ1-2, with D maybe TRBD1 (5 bases). The CDR3 is made up of 13 amino acids. V was cut by 1 base and J by 7 bases, with 10 bases left in between. The CDR3 region is CASSLGGGVGYTF. The CDR3 DNA sequence: TGTGCCAGCAGTTTAGGCGGGGGTGTTGGCTACACCTTC.

This chain joins TRBV7-3 and TRBJ2-3; 8 bases fit TRBD1. Germline CDR1 is SGHTA and CDR2 is FQGTGA. The CDR3 runs 15 residues. The junction had 6 bases not matched to a gene; V was cut back by 2 bases and J by 5 bases. CDR3 nucleotide sequence: TGTGCCAGCAGCTTACAGGGGGCCAGACAAGATACGCAGTATTTT. Translating gives CASSLQGARQDTQYF.

This clone was seen just once. This chain joins TRBV4-3 and TRBJ2-5, with 9 bases aligning to TRBD1. Germline V gene data show CDR1 as LGHNA and CDR2 as YSLEER. The CDR3 runs to 15 residues. V shed 3 bases, J shed 5 bases, and the junction held 7 bases outside the gene matches. The CDR3 DNA reads as TGCGCCAGCAGCCAGTTCTTAGGACAGGGGGAGACCCAGTACTTC. This codes for CASSQFLGQGETQYF.

CDR3 amino acids: CASRRTSGSKNEQFF. The CDR3 DNA follows: TGTGCCAGCAGAAGGACTAGCGGGAGTAAAAATGAGCAGTTCTTC. V is TRBV2 and J is TRBJ2-1, with TRBD2 matching 13 bases. Germline-derived CDR1 and CDR2 are SNHLY and FYNNEI. The CDR3 has 15 residues. The V segment lost 6 bases and the J segment 7 bases; nucleotides outside the gene matches: 6.

Written as DNA, the CDR3 is TGTGCCACCAGCAGGCAGGATGGCAGGGTGGGTGGCTACACCTTC. Translating gives CATSRQDGRVGGYTF. The chain has TRBV15 and TRBJ1-2; weak D call: TRBD1 (5 bases). The CDR3 sequence is 15 residues long. The V end was cut by 3 bases, the J end by 7 bases, with 18 bases between. The germline V gene encodes CDR1 LNHNV and CDR2 YYDKDF (reference sequence).

By share, this clone counts as medium-sized. The chain has TRBV28 and TRBJ1-1, with 8 bases lining up with TRBD1. V shed 3 bases and J 2 bases; nucleotides not matched to a gene: 2. The CDR3 has 14 amino acids. Germline assignment: CDR1 MDHEN and CDR2 SYDVKM. CDR3 nucleotides: TGTGCCAGCAGTTTGGGACAGGCAAACACTGAAGCTTTCTTT. This sequence encodes CASSLGQANTEAFF. Variable domain in full (rest from reference TRBV28 and TRBJ1-1): DVKVTQSSRYLVKRTGEKVFLECVQDMDHENMFWYRQDPGLGLRLIYFSYDVKMKEKGDIPEGYSVSREKKERFSLILESASTNQTSMYLCASSLGQANTEAFFGQGTRLTVV.

The gene calls are TRBV9 and TRBJ2-3, with a possible D match to TRBD1 (5 bases). Per the germline V gene, CDR1 is SGDLS and CDR2 is YYNGEE. The length of the CDR3 is 15 residues. Trimming took 4 bases from V and 1 from J, leaving 13 bases between them. The CDR3 region is CASSFQGVGTDTQYF. The DNA for the CDR3 is TGTGCCAGCAGCTTCCAGGGTGTGGGCACAGATACGCAGTATTTT.